Each of the 13 T cell receptor beta chains below was sequenced from the same sample in a study of T-cell reconstitution after alpha-beta-depleted transplantation in children. Unique molecular identifiers were incorporated during preparation of the TCRbeta library. TCRdb itself ran the PCR reads through MiXCR, one entry per CDR3 protein. The table lists some 120,000 distinct CDR3 sequences, approximately 8.7% of them singletons. The material was PBMCs, mostly from graft donor cells, obtained 180 days after TCRalphabeta/CD19-depleted stem cell transplant. These receptors were collected from a girl under three years old who had a stem cell transplant for combined immunodeficiency, so the T cells may come from the graft donor.

This clonotype was seen more than once but under ten times. This sequence joins TRBV6-2 or TRBV6-3 and TRBJ2-7, with 12 bases fitting TRBD2. CDR3 length: 13 residues. The V gene's germline CDR1 is MNHEY and CDR2 SVGEGT. The V and J ends lost 7 bases and 5 bases, in that order; junction bases with no gene match: 3. The CDR3 loop reads CASTLAGGDEQYF. The CDR3 DNA is TGTGCCAGCACCCTAGCGGGAGGGGACGAGCAGTACTTC.

This clonotype showed up just a few times. The chain has TRBV11-2 and TRBJ2-5; 8 bases map to TRBD2. Trimming removed 0 bases from V and 2 bases from J; junction bases left unmatched: 2. Germline V gives CDR1 SGHAT, CDR2 FQNNGV. The CDR3 runs to 15 residues. The CDR3 DNA is TGTGCCAGCAGCTTAGATTTAGCGGGGCAAGAGACCCAGTACTTC. Its translation: CASSLDLAGQETQYF. Variable domain in full (rest from reference TRBV11-2 and TRBJ2-5): EAGVAQSPRYKIIEKRQSVAFWCNPISGHATLYWYQQILGQGPKLLIQFQNNGVVDDSQLPKDRFSAERLKGVDSTLKIQPAKLEDSAVYLCASSLDLAGQETQYFGPGTRLLVL.

The chain joins TRBV12-3 or TRBV12-4 to TRBJ2-1; D perhaps matches TRBD2 (5 bases). V was shortened by 1 base and J by 9 bases, with 10 bases between the two germline ends. The CDR3 loop spans 13 amino acids. CDR3: CASSLVVAGEQFF. The CDR3 DNA reads as TGTGCCAGCAGTTTAGTTGTTGCGGGTGAGCAGTTCTTC.

This clonotype turned up a few times. V and J are TRBV30 and TRBJ2-7; the D is unclear. The CDR3 loop spans 13 amino acids. V lost 0 bases to trimming and J lost 1 base, with 7 bases between them. Germline V gives CDR1 GTSNPN, CDR2 SVGIG (reference sequence). The CDR3 nucleotides read TGTGCCTGGAGTGTACGGAATTCCTACGAGCAGTACTTC. Its translation is CAWSVRNSYEQYF.

J is TRBJ2-2 and V is TRBV5-5; TRBD2 matches 7 bases. This CDR3 is 17 amino acids long. The V gene end was trimmed by 0 bases and the J gene end by 4 bases; junction bases not matched to a gene: 9. Looked up from germline, CDR1 is SGHKS and CDR2 is YYEKEE (reference sequence). CDR3 coding DNA: TGTGCCAGCAGCTTGGTCGGGCTTCTAGCGGCCACCGGGGAGCTGTTTTTT. Encoded protein: CASSLVGLLAATGELFF.

This clonotype occurred many times. The chain recombines TRBV27 with TRBJ2-1; TRBD1 agrees at 7 bases. CDR1 is MNHEY, CDR2 SMNVEV, per germline (reference sequence). V lost 10 bases to trimming and J lost 0 bases; unmatched junction nucleotides: 9. The CDR3 has 15 amino acids. The CDR3 DNA reads as TGTGCCACACAGACAGGGCCGAGCTCCTACAATGAGCAGTTCTTC. Translated: CATQTGPSSYNEQFF.

This clonotype was counted between two and nine times. This chain uses TRBV24-1 with TRBJ2-2; D gene unclear. The germline V gene encodes CDR1 KGHDR and CDR2 SFDVKD. Between the trimmed V and J ends, which lost 9 bases and 0 bases, there was a span of 7 bases. This CDR3 comprises 13 residues. This CDR3 reads CATGDANTGELFF. The CDR3 bases are TGTGCCACCGGAGACGCGAACACCGGGGAGCTGTTTTTT.

This clonotype was seen more than once but under ten times. The gene calls are TRBV5-5 and TRBJ2-2, with no clear D. Trimming removed 2 bases from V and 7 bases from J, with 12 bases in between. The CDR3 is made up of 14 amino acids. The germline CDR1 and CDR2 sequences are SGHKS and YYEKEE (reference sequence). CDR3 residues: CASSFRQVDGELFF. CDR3 nucleotide sequence: TGTGCCAGCAGCTTCCGGCAGGTCGACGGGGAGCTGTTTTTT.

This clonotype was detected ten times or more. The chain recombines TRBV12-3 or TRBV12-4 with TRBJ2-3; 9 nucleotides align to TRBD2. Losses at the gene ends were 2 bases for V and 6 bases for J; bases not matched to a gene: 3. The CDR3 consists of 14 residues. DNA for the CDR3: TGTGCCAGCAGTTTATCTAGCGGGACGGATACGCAGTATTTT. Amino acid sequence: CASSLSSGTDTQYF.

The gene calls are TRBV10-3 and TRBJ2-7, with D possibly being TRBD2 (6 bases). Germline V gives CDR1 ENHRY, CDR2 SYGVKD. The CDR3 is 15 amino acids. V lost 4 bases and J 4 bases, leaving 17 bases between the germline ends. The CDR3 sequence: CAISADRDSTYEQYF. As DNA, the CDR3 is TGTGCCATCAGTGCCGACCGGGACTCCACTTACGAGCAGTACTTC.

CDR3 nucleotides: TGCAGTGCTAGAGACCTTAGCGGGGGGGCCCTCCAGACCCAGTACTTC. Encoded protein: CSARDLSGGALQTQYF. V gene TRBV20-1 combines with J gene TRBJ2-5; 11 bases fit TRBD2. This CDR3 contains 16 residues. The germline V gene encodes CDR1 DFQATT and CDR2 SNEGSKA (reference sequence). Trimming removed 0 bases from V and 6 bases from J; junction bases left unmatched: 9.

This clonotype was seen many times. V usage is TRBV12-3 or TRBV12-4 and J usage is TRBJ1-5; D gene unclear. V was clipped by 4 bases and J by 2 bases, with 12 bases between them. The CDR3 is made up of 15 amino acids. The CDR3 loop is CASSYDGKGNQPQHF. Here the CDR3 DNA reads TGTGCCAGCAGTTATGACGGTAAGGGCAATCAGCCCCAGCATTTT.

This clonotype was detected a few times. CDR3 in amino acids: CAISESGQGMEKLFF. The CDR3 DNA is TGTGCCATCAGTGAGTCGGGACAGGGGATGGAAAAACTGTTTTTT. This sequence joins TRBV10-3 and TRBJ1-4, with 10 bases lining up with TRBD1. With 0 bases clipped from V and 8 bases from J, the junction kept 3 bases outside the gene matches. The CDR3 extends over 15 amino acids. The germline CDR1 and CDR2 sequences are ENHRY and SYGVKD.